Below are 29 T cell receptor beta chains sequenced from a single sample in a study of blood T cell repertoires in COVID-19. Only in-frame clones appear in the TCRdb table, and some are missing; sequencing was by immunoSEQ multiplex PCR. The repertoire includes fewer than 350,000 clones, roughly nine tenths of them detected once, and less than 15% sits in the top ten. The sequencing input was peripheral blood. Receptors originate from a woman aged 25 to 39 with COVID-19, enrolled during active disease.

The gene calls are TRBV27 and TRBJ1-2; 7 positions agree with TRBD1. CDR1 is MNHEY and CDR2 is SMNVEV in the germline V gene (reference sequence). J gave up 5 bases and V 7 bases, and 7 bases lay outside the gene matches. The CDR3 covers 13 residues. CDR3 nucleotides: TGTGCCAGCACCCAGGGACAGAAGTATGGCTACACCTTC. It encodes CASTQGQKYGYTF.

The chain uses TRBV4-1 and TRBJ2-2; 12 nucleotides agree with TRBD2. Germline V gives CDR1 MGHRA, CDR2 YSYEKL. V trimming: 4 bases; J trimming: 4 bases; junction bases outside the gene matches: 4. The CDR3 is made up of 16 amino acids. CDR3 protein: CASSPSGGVGTGELFF. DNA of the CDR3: TGCGCCAGCAGCCCTAGCGGGGGGGTCGGCACCGGGGAGCTGTTTTTT.

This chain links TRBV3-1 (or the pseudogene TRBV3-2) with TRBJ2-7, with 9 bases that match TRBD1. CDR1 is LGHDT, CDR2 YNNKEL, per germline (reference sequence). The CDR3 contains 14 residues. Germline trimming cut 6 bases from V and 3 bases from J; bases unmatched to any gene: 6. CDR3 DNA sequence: TGTGCCAGCAGTCCAACGGGACAGGGCTACGAGCAGTACTTC. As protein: CASSPTGQGYEQYF.

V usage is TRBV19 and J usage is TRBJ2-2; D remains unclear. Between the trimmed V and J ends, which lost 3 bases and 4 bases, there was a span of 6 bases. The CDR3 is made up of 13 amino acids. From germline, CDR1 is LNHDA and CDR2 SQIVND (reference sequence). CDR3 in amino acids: CASSMRLTGELFF. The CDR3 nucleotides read TGTGCCAGTAGTATGAGGCTCACCGGGGAGCTGTTTTTT.

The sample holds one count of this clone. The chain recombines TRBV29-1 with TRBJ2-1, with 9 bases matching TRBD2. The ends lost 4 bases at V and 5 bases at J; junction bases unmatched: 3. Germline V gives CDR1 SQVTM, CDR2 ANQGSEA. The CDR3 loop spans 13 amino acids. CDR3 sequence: CSVGGLANNEQFF. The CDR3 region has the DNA TGCAGCGTTGGAGGACTAGCGAACAATGAGCAGTTCTTC.

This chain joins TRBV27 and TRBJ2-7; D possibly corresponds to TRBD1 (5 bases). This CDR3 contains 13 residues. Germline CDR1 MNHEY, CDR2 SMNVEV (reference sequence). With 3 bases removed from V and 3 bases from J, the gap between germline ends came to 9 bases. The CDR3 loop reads CASSFAGNYEQYF. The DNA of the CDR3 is TGTGCCAGCAGTTTCGCAGGGAACTACGAGCAGTACTTC.

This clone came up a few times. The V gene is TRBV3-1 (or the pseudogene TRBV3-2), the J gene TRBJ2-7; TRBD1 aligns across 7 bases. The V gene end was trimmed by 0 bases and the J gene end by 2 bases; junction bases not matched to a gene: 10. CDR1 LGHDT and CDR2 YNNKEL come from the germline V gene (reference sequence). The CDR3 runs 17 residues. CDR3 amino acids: CASSQDWDRDSAYEQYF. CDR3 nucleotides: TGTGCCAGCAGCCAAGATTGGGATCGGGACAGTGCCTACGAGCAGTACTTC.

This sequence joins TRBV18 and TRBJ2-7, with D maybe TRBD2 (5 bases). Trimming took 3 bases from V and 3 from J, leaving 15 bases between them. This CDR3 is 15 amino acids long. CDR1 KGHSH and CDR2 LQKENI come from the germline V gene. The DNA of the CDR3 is TGTGCCAGCTCACCCAGGACGGGGAAACTCTACGAGCAGTACTTC. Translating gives CASSPRTGKLYEQYF. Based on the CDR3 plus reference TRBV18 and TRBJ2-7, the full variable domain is NAGVMQNPRHLVRRRGQEARLRCSPMKGHSHVYWYRQLPEEGLKFMVYLQKENIIDESGMPKERFSAEFPKEGPSILRIQQVVRGDSAAYFCASSPRTGKLYEQYFGPGTRLTVT.

CDR3 region: CSVATSGGWGELFF. Written as DNA, the CDR3 is TGCAGCGTCGCTACTAGCGGGGGTTGGGGGGAGCTGTTTTTT. This sequence joins TRBV29-1 and TRBJ2-2, with 11 bases aligning to TRBD2. The CDR3 runs 14 residues. The V gene's germline CDR1 is SQVTM and CDR2 ANQGSEA. J was trimmed by 8 bases and V by 6 bases; bases with no gene match: 8.

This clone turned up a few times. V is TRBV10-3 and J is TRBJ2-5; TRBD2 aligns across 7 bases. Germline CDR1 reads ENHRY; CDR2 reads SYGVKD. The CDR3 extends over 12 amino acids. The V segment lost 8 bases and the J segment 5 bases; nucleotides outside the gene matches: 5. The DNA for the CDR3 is TGTGCCATCGGGGGGGGTTGGGAGACCCAGTACTTC. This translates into CAIGGGWETQYF.

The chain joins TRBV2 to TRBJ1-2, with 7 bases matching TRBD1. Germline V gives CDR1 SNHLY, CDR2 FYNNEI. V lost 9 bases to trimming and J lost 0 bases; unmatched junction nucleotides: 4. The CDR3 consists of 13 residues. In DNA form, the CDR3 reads TGTGCCAGTGGGACAGAAGCTAACTATGGCTACACCTTC. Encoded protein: CASGTEANYGYTF.

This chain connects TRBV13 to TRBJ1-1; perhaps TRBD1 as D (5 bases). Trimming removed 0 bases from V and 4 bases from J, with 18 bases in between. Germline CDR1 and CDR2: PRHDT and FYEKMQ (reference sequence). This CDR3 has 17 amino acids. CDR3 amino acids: CASSLGGGRRAGTEAFF. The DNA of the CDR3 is TGTGCCAGCAGCTTAGGGGGAGGTCGCAGGGCGGGCACTGAAGCTTTCTTT.

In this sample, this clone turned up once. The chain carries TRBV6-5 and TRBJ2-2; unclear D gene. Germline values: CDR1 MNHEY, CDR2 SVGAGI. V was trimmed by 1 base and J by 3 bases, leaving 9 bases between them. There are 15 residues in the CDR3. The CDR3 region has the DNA TGTGCCAGCAGTTACTGGAACCGGGACACCGGGGAGCTGTTTTTT. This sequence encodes CASSYWNRDTGELFF.

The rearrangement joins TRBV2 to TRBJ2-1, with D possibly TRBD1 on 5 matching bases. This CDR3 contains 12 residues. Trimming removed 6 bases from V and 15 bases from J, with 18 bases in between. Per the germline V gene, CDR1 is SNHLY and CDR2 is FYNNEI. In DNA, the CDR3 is TGTGCCAGCAGAGACACAGGCGTCCAAGGGTTCTTC. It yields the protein CASRDTGVQGFF.

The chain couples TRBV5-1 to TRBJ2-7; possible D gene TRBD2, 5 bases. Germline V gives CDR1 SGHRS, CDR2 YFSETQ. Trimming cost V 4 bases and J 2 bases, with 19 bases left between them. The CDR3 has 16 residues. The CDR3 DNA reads TGCGCCAGCAGCCCTTGGACGGACTTAGGTCCCTACGAGCAGTACTTC. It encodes CASSPWTDLGPYEQYF. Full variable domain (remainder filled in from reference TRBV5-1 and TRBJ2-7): KAGVTQTPRYLIKTRGQQVTLSCSPISGHRSVSWYQQTPGQGLQFLFEYFSETQRNKGNFPGRFSGRQFSNSRSEMNVSTLELGDSALYLCASSPWTDLGPYEQYFGPGTRLTVT.

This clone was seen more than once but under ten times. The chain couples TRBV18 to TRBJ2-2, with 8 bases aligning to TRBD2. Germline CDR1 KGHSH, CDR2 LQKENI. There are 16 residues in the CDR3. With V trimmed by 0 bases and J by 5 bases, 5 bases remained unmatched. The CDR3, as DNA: TGTGCCAGCTCACCACCATCAAGCGGGGGAACCGGGGAGCTGTTTTTT. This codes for CASSPPSSGGTGELFF.

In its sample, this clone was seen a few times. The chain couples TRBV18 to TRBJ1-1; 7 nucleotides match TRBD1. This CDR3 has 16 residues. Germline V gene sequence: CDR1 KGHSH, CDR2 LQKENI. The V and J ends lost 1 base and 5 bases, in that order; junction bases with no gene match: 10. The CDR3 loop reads CASSPLQGKVGTEAFF. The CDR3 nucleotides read TGTGCCAGCTCACCACTACAGGGGAAGGTTGGGACTGAAGCTTTCTTT.

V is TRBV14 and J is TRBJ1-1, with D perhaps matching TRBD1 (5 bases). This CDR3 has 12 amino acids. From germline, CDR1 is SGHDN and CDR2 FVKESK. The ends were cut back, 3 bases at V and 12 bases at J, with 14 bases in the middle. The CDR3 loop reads CASSQGHIGTFF. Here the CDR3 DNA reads TGTGCCAGCAGCCAGGGGCACATCGGAACTTTCTTT.

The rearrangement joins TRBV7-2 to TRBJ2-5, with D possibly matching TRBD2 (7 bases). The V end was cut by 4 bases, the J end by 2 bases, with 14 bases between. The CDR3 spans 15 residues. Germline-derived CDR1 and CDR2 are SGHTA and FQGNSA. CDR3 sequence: CASSSSRGQQETQYF. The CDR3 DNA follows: TGTGCCAGCAGCTCGTCGCGGGGGCAGCAAGAGACCCAGTACTTC.

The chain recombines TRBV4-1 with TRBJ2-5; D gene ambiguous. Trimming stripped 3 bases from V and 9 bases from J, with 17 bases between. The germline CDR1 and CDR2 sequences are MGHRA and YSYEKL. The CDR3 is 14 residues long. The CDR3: CASSHTWSEMAQYF. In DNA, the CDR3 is TGCGCCAGCAGCCACACCTGGTCCGAGATGGCCCAGTACTTC.

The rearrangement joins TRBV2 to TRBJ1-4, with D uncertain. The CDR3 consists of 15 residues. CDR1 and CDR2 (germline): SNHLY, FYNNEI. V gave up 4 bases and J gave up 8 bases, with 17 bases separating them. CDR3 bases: TGTGCCAGCAGTGGGGAGGGCCTGAGGAGGGAAAAACTGTTTTTT. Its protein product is CASSGEGLRREKLFF.

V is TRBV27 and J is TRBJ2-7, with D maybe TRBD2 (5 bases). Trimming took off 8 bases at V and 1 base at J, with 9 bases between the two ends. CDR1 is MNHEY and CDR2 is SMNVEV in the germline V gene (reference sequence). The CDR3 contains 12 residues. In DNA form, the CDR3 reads TGTGCCAGCGGAGAGGGATCCTACGAGCAGTACTTC. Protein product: CASGEGSYEQYF.

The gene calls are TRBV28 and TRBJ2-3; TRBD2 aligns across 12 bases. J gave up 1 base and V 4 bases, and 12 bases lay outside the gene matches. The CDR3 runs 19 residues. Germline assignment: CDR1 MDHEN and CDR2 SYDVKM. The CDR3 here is CASSSPPSGGAVRTDTQYF. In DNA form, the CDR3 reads TGTGCCAGCAGTTCCCCCCCTAGCGGGGGGGCCGTTCGCACAGATACGCAGTATTTT. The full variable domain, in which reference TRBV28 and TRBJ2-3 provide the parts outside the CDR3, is DVKVTQSSRYLVKRTGEKVFLECVQDMDHENMFWYRQDPGLGLRLIYFSYDVKMKEKGDIPEGYSVSREKKERFSLILESASTNQTSMYLCASSSPPSGGAVRTDTQYFGPGTRLTVL.

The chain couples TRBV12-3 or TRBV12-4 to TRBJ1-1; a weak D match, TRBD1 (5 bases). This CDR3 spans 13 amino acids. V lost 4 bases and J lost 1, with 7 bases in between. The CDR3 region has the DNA TGTGCCAGCAGTTACGGGGGGAACACTGAAGCTTTCTTT. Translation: CASSYGGNTEAFF.

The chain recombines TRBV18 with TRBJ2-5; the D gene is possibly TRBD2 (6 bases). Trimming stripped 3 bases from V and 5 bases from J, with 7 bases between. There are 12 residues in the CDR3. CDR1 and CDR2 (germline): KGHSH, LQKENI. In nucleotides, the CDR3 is TGTGCCAGCTCACCGGCGGGGGAGACCCAGTACTTC. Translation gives CASSPAGETQYF.

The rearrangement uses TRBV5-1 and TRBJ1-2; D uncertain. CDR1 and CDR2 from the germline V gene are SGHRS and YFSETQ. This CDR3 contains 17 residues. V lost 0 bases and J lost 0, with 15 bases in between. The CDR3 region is CASSLDVRSAPNYGYTF. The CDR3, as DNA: TGCGCCAGCAGCTTGGATGTCCGGTCCGCCCCTAACTATGGCTACACCTTC.

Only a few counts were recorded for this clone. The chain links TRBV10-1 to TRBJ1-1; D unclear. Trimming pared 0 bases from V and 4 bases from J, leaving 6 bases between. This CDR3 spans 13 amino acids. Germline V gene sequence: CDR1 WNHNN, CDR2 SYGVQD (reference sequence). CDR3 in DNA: TGCGCCAGCAGTGAGTCAGGGAGCACTGAAGCTTTCTTT. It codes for CASSESGSTEAFF.

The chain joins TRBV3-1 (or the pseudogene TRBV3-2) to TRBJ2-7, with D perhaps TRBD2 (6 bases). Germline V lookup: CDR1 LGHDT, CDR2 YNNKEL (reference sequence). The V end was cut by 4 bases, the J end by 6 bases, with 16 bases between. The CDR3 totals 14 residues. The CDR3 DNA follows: TGTGCCAGCAGCCGCCGAGCGGGCCCCCCCGAGCAGTACTTC. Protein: CASSRRAGPPEQYF.

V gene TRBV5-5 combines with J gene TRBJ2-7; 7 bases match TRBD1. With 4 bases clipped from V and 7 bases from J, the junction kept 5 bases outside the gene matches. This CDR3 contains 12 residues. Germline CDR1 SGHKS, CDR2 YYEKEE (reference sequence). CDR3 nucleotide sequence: TGTGCCAGCAGCCTGGGGACAGCAGAGCAGTACTTC. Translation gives CASSLGTAEQYF. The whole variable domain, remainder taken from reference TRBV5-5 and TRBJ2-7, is DAGVTQSPTHLIKTRGQQVTLRCSPISGHKSVSWYQQVLGQGPQFIFQYYEKEERGRGNFPDRFSARQFPNYSSELNVNALLLGDSALYLCASSLGTAEQYFGPGTRLTVT.